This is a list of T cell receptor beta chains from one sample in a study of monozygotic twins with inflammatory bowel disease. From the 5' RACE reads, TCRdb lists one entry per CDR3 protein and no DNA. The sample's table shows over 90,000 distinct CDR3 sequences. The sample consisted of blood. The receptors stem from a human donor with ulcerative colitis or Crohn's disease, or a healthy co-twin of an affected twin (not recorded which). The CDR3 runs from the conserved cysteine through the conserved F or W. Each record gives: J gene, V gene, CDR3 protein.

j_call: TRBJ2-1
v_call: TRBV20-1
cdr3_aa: CSARAVTHNEQFF

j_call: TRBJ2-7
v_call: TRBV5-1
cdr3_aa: CASSLVGQPTSYEQYF

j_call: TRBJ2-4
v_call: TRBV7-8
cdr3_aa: CASSLSANWDIQYF

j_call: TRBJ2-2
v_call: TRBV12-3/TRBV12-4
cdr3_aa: CASSITGPGELFF

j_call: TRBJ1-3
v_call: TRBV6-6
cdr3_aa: CASRQGSGNTIYF

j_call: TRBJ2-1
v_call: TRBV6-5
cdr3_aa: CASSYGRGRWDEQFF

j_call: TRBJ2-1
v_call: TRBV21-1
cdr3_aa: CASSKETSGRISDEQFF

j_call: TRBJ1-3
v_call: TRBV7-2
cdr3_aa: CASSLGWGTGNTIYF

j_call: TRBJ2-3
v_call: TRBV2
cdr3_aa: CASLTPIKATDTQYF

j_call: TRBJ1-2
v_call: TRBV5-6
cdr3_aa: CASSSYYGYTF

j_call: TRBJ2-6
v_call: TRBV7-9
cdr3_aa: CASSFLTASGANVLTF

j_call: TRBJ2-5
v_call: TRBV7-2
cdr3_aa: CASSLGVGQGFETQYF

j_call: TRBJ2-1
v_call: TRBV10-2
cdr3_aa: CASRAKISGSRNEQFF

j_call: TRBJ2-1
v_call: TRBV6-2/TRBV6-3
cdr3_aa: CASTSGVNYNEQFF

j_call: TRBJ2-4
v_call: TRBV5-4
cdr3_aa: CASGELAKNIQYF

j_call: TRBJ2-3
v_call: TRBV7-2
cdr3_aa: CASSLAVLSSTDTQYF

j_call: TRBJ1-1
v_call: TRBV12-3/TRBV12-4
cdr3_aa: CASSHTRALEAFF

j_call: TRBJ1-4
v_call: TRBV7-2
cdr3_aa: CASRPTGLANEKLFF

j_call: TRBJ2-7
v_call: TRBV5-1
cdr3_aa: CASSPATASPYEQYF

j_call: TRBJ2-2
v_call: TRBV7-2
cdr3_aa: CASSLGAGETGELFF

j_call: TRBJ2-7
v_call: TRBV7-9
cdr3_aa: CASSLDGSYYEQYF

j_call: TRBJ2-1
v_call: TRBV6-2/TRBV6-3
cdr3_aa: CAIGHDTIGEQFF

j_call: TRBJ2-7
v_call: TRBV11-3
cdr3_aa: CASSPGTGYREQYF

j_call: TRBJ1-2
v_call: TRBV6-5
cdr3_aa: CASSYDSSSTYGYTF

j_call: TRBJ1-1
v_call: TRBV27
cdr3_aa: CASIGGYTEAFF

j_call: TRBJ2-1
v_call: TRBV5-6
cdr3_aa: CASSTGQGAQNEQFF

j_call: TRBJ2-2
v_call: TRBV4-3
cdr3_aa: CASSRGVAGVGGELFF

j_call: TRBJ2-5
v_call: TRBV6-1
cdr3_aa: CASSPNPTASSTQYF

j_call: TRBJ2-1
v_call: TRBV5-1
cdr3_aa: CASTPDSYNEQFF

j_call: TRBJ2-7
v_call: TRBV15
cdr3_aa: CATSRAIVGEQYF

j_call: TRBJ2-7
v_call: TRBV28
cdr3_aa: CASSFHDRQGSYEQYF

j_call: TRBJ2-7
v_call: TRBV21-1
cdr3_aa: CASPLRDRASEQYF

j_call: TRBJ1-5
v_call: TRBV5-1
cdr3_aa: CSGEVGDQPQHF

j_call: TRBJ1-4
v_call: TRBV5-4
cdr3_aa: CASSLAVVGQREKLFF

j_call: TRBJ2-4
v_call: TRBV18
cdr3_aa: CASSPNVGQDIQYF

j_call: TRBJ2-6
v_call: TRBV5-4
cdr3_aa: CASSLEGRGANVLTF

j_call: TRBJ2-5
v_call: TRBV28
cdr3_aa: CASSFPGAGTLGETQYF

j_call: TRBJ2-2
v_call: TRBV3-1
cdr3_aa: CASSQGFGSGELFF

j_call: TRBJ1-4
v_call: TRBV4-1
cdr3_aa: CASSLGRDEKLFF

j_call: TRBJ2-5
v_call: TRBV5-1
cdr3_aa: CASSLGPETQNF

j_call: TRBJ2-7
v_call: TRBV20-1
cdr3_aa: CSAIGVFGFYEQYF

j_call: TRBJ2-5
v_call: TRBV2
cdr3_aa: CASSDMTGKRGQETQYF

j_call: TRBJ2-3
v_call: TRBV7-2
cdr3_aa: CASSPLGEGTQYF

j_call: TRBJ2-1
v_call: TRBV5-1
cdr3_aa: CASSPGTSESSYNEQFF

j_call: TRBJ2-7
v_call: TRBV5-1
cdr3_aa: CASSFTSGSRHEQYF

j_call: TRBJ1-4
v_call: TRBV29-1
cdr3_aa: CSVEDSFGEKLFF

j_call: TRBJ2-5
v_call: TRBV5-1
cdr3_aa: CASSTGTAQETQYF

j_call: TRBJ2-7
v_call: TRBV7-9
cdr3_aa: CASSGGGISEQYF

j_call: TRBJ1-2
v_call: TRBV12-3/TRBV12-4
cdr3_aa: CASSLQVSQGNYGYTF

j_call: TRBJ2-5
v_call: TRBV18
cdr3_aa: CASSLQEKETQYF

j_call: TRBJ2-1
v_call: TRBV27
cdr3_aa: CASTIGLAGVWYNEQFF

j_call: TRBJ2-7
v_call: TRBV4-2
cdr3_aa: CASSQEGTSGPYEQYF

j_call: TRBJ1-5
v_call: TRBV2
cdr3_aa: CASSEEINQPQHF